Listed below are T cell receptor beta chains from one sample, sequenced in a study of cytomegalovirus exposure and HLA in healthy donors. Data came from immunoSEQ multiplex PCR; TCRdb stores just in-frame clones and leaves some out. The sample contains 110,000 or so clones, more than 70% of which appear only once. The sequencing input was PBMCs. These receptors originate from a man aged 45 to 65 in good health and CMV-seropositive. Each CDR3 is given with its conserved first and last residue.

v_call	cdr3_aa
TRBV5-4	CASSEGQSNEKLFF
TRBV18	CASSPGTGQETQYF
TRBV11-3	CASSRGSQETQYF
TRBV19	CASSIKPGEEQFF
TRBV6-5	CASSGAGLGNQPQHF
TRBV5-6	CASSHRASGTGYTF
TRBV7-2	CASSLVGYNNSPLHF
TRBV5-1	CASKQGSGANVLTF
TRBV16	CASSQRLAGGPTHYNEQFF
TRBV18	CASSLTGTGPNTEAFF
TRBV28	CASRLWGGRQPQHF
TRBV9	CASSPLGAVSYNEQFF
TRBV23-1	CASTDETDRHYGYTF
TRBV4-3	CASSQDSGGPYEQYF
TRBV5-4	CASSSQGQDTIYF
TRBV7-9	CASSLGGLTEAFF
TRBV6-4	CASSDSGGSGANVLTF
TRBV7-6	CASSLSYSNQPQHF
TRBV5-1	CASSLDGRNTEAFF
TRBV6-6	CASTRGRGQETQYF
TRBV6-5	CASSLGTEETQYF
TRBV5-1	CASGDNSYEQYF
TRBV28	CASTRLAGLYNEQFF
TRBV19	CASSLQGQGVRETQYF
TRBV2	CASSLSPGIRDYEQYF
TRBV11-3	CASSLDYVGEGYNEQFF
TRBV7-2	CASSIGHGTQHF
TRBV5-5	CASSFWRSGQETQYF
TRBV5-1	CASSLYWDRGRADTQYF
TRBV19	CASSSGTSGYNEQFF
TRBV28	CASSSNLVRYF
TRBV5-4	CASSRGTGGGEQYF
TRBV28	CASTVGGTGNGKLFF
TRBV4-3	CASSPQGQREAGYTF
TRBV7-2	CASILQGATGVSSYEQYF
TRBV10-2	CASTKERAVDYGYTF
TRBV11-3	CASSLVAGNTGELFF
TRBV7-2	CASRARLAGAQGPQYF
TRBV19	CASSIRDSNQPQHF
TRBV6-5	CASRPGHSNEKLFF
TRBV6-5	CASSYSEGGQETQYF
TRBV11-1	CASTPGGSYEQYF
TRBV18	CASSPGGALSYNEQFF